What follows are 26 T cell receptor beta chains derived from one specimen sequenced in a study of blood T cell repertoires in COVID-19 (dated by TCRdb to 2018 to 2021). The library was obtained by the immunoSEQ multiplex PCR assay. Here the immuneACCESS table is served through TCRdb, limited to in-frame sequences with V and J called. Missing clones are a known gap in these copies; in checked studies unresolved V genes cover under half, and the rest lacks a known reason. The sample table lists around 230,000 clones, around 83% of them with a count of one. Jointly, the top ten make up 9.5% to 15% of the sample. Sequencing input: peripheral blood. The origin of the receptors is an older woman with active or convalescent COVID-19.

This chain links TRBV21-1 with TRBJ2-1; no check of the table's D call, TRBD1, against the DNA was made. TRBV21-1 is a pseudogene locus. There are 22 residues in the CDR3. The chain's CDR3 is CASSTLERQGMPWVCSYNEQFF. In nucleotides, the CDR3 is TGTGCCAGCAGCACCCTGGAGAGACAGGGTATGCCCTGGGTTTGCTCCTACAATGAGCAGTTCTTC.

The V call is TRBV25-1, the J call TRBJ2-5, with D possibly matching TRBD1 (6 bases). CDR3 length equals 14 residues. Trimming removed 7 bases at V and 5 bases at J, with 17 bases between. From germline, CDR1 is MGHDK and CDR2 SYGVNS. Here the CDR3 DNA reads TGTGCCAGCACGAAACAAGGGGGTCGGGAGACCCAGTACTTC. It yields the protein CASTKQGGRETQYF.

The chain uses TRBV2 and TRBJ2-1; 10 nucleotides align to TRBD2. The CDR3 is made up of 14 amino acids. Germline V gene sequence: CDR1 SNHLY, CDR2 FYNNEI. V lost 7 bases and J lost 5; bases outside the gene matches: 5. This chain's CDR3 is CASTRGLADNEQFF. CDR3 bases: TGTGCCAGCACCCGAGGACTAGCGGACAATGAGCAGTTCTTC.

For the CDR3, the DNA is TGTGCCACCAGTGACCCTACAGGTAATGGCTACACCTTC. Translated: CATSDPTGNGYTF. The chain links TRBV24-1 to TRBJ1-2; TRBD1 is a possible D gene (5 bases). CDR1 is KGHDR and CDR2 is SFDVKD in the germline V gene. The CDR3 is 13 residues long. V lost 4 bases and J lost 6, with 11 bases in between.

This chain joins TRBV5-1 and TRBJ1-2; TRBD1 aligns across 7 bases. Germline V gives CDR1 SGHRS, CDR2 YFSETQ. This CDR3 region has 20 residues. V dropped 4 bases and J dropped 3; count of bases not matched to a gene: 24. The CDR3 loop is CASSQYPVSRGQILDYGYTF. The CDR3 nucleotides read TGCGCCAGCAGCCAATACCCGGTTTCTAGGGGGCAGATTCTGGACTATGGCTACACCTTC.

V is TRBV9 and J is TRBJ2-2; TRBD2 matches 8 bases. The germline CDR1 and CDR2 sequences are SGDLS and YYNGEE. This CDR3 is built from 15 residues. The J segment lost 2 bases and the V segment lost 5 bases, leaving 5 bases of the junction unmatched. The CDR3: CASSRGGRNTGELFF. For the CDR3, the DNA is TGTGCCAGCAGTCGGGGGGGAAGAAACACCGGGGAGCTGTTTTTT. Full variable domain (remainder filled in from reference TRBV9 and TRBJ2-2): DSGVTQTPKHLITATGQRVTLRCSPRSGDLSVYWYQQSLDQGLQFLIQYYNGEERAKGNILERFSAQQFPDLHSELNLSSLELGDSALYFCASSRGGRNTGELFFGEGSRLTVL.

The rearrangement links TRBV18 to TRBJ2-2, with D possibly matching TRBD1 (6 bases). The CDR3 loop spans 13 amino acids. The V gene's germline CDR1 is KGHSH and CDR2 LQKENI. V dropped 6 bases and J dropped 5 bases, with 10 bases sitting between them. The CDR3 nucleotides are TGTGCCAGCTCGCTTACAGGGACCGGGGAGCTGTTTTTT. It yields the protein CASSLTGTGELFF.

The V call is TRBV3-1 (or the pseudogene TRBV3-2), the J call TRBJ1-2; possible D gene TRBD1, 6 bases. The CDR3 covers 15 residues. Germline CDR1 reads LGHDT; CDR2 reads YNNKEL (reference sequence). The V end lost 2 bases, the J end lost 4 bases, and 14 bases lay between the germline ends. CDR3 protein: CASSQSGVGSYGYTF. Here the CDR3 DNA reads TGTGCCAGCAGCCAATCAGGGGTGGGGAGCTATGGCTACACCTTC.

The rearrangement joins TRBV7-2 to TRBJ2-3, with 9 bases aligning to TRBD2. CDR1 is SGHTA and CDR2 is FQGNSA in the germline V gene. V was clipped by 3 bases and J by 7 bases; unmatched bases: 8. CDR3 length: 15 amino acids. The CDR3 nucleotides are TGTGCCAGCAGCTTTGGCGGGGGGGCCAGGAATACGCAGTATTTT. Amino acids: CASSFGGGARNTQYF.

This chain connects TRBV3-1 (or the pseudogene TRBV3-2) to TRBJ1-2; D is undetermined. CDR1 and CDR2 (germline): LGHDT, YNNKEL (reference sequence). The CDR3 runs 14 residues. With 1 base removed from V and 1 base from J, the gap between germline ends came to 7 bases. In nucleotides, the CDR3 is TGTGCCAGCAGCCAAGGGGGAGTTAACTATGGCTACACCTTC. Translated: CASSQGGVNYGYTF.

The CDR3 loop reads CASSPEVQETQYF. Written as DNA, the CDR3 is TGTGCCAGCAGCCCAGAAGTCCAAGAGACCCAGTACTTC. The V call is TRBV7-2, the J call TRBJ2-5; D is unresolved. The germline V gene has CDR1 SGHTA and CDR2 FQGNSA. This CDR3 is 13 amino acids long. V lost 5 bases and J lost 1, with 8 bases in between.

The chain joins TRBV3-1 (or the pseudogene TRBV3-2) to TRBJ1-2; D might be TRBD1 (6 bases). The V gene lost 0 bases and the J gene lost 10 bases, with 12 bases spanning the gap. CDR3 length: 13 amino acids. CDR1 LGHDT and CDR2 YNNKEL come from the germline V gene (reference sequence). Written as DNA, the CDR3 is TGTGCCAGCAGCCAAGAGGGACACCCAGTCTACACCTTC. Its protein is CASSQEGHPVYTF.

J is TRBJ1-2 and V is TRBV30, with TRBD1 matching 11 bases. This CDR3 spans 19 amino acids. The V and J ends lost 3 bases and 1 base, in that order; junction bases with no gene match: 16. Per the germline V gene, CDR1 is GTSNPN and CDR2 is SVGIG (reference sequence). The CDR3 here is CAWRHYGTGGLIGNYGYTF. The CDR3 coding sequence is TGTGCCTGGAGGCACTATGGGACAGGGGGTTTGATCGGTAACTATGGCTACACCTTC.

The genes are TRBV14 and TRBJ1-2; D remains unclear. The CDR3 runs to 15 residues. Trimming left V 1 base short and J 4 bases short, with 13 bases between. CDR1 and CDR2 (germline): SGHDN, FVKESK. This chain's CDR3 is CASSQVAGTIYGYTF. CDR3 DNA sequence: TGTGCCAGCAGCCAAGTCGCGGGAACGATCTATGGCTACACCTTC.

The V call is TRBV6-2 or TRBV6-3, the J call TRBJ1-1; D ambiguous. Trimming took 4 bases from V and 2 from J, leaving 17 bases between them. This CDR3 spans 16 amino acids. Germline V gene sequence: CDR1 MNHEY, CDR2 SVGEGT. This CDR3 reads CASSLPGVGSNTEAFF. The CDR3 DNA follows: TGTGCCAGCAGTTTACCGGGAGTCGGGTCTAACACTGAAGCTTTCTTT.

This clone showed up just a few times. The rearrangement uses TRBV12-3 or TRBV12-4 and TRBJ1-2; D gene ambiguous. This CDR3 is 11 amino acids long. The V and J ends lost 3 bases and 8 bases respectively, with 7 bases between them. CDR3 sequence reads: CASSLEGGYTF. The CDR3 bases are TGTGCCAGCAGTTTGGAGGGCGGCTACACCTTC.

The chain's CDR3 is CASSPYGSYEQYF. CDR3 DNA: TGTGCCAGCAGCCCCTACGGTTCCTACGAGCAGTACTTC. The gene calls are TRBV7-9 and TRBJ2-7; the D is unclear. The V end was cut by 5 bases, the J end by 1 base, with 9 bases between. The CDR3 sequence is 13 residues long. Germline V gives CDR1 SEHNR, CDR2 FQNEAQ (reference sequence).

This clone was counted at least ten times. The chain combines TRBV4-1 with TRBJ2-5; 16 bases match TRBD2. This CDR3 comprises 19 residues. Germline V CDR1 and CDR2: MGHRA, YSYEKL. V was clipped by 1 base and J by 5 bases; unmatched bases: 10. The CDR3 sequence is CASSQANMGLAGGRETQYF. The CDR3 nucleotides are TGCGCCAGCAGCCAAGCGAATATGGGACTAGCGGGGGGGCGTGAGACCCAGTACTTC.

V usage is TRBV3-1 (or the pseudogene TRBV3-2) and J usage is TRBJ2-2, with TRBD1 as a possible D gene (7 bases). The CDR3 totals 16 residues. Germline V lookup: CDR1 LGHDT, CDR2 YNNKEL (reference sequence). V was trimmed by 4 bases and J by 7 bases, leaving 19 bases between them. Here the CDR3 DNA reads TGTGCCAGCAGCCTCTTTCGGAGGGGGCAAGGCGGGGAGCTGTTTTTT. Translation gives CASSLFRRGQGGELFF.

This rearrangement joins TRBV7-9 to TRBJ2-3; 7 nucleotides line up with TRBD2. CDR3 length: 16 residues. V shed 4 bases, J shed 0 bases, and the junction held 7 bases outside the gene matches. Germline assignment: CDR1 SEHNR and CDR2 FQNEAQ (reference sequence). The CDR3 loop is CASSSIAGASTDTQYF. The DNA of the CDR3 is TGTGCCAGCAGCTCAATAGCGGGCGCGAGCACAGATACGCAGTATTTT.

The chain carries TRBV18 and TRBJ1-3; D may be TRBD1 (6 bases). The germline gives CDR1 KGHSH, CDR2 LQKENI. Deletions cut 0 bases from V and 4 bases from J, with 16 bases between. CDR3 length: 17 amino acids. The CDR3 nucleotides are TGTGCCAGCTCACCACCTCCCACTTTGACAGGAGGAAACACCATATATTTT. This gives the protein CASSPPPTLTGGNTIYF.

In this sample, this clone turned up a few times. The CDR3 here is CASSQSRGAGEETQYF. The DNA for the CDR3 is TGCGCCAGCAGCCAAAGTCGTGGAGCGGGGGAAGAGACCCAGTACTTC. The chain couples TRBV4-1 to TRBJ2-5, with 8 bases identical to TRBD2. The junction had 8 bases not matched to a gene; V was cut back by 2 bases and J by 3 bases. The CDR3 runs 16 residues. Germline CDR1 and CDR2: MGHRA and YSYEKL.

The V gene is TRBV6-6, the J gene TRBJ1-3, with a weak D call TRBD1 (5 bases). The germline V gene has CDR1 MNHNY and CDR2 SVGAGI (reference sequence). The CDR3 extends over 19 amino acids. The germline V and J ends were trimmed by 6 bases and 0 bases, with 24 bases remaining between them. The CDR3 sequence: CASSNLPKTETSSGNTIYF. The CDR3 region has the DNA TGTGCCAGCAGCAACTTACCGAAGACAGAGACTAGCTCTGGAAACACCATATATTTT.

The DNA of the CDR3 is TGCGCCAGCAGCCACCCGGGACAGGGGGCGGATCAGCCCCAGCATTTT. It specifies CASSHPGQGADQPQHF. This chain joins TRBV4-1 and TRBJ1-5; 12 nucleotides agree with TRBD1. Losses at the gene ends were 3 bases for V and 5 bases for J; bases not matched to a gene: 5. This CDR3 spans 16 amino acids. Germline CDR1 reads MGHRA; CDR2 reads YSYEKL.

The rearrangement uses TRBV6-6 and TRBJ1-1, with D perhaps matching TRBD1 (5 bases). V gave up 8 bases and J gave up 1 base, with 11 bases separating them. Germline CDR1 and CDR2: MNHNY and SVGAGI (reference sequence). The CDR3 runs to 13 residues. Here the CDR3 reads CASSRGENTEAFF. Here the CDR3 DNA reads TGTGCCAGCTCGCGGGGCGAGAACACTGAAGCTTTCTTT.

The CDR3 here is CASSQTPSTEAFF. The CDR3 DNA reads TGTGCCAGCAGCCAAACCCCCAGTACTGAAGCTTTCTTT. This rearrangement joins TRBV14 to TRBJ1-1; D call uncertain. Germline V gives CDR1 SGHDN, CDR2 FVKESK. The CDR3 covers 13 residues. V was trimmed by 2 bases and J by 5 bases, leaving 9 bases between them.